The following is a TCR beta chain sequence with its context. This clonotype was recorded many times. Its antigen specificity is not known. Base qualities are not at hand, and no much larger clone is one base apart. Instrument used: Illumina HiSeq 1500. TCRdb itself trimmed the public reads at Q25 with fastp, ran MiXCR and retained productive beta chains. Merged by CDR3 protein, the rows form single entries marked with the most common genes and DNA. Here the sample has about 740,000 distinct CDR3 sequences; roughly 36% occur a single time. Around 3% of the sample lies in the top ten. This entry belongs to a study of T cell repertoires in cytomegalovirus infection (dated 2019 in TCRdb). Background for the entire study: Because public TCR beta signatures pointed to carriage of CMV infection together with the matching HLA type, the HLA type of each donor mattered for the analysis. The research as a whole found: Carriers of CMV infection plus the relevant HLA type were discriminated by the cumulative frequency of public TCR beta family members in the study cohort and in an independent approximately 340-donor cohort. The ex vivo response was dominated by HLA-C-restricted CMV-specific TCR beta clonotypes, which also provided the single most frequent clonotype in two of eight donors.

The clonotype was recovered from a human donor in good health (CMV status not recorded). Some clones in this sample may be carry-over from other donors' samples. Specimen: PBMCs.

The CDR3 loop reads CASGTGTRGPEQYF. The bases read TGTGCCAGCGGGACCGGGACTAGAGGTCCCGAGCAGTACTTC. The chain joins TRBV7-2 to TRBJ2-7, and TRBD2 aligns with 8 junction nucleotides. CDR3 length: 14 amino acids, cysteine to phenylalanine. Solely the CDR3 DNA is kept, with 42 bases framed from the first base. Relative to germline, V is missing 8 bases and J is missing 6 bases, with 12 bases of the junction outside any gene match. Sequences SGHTA (CDR1) and FQGNSA (CDR2) are obtained from the germline V gene. This CDR3, with the reference TRBV7-2 and TRBJ2-7 proteins standing in past its ends, gives the full variable domain GAGVSQSPSNKVTEKGKDVELRCDPISGHTALYWYRQSLGQGLEFLIYFQGNSAPDKSGLPSDRFSAERTGGSVSTLTIQRTQQEDSAVYLCASGTGTRGPEQYFGPGTRLTVT.